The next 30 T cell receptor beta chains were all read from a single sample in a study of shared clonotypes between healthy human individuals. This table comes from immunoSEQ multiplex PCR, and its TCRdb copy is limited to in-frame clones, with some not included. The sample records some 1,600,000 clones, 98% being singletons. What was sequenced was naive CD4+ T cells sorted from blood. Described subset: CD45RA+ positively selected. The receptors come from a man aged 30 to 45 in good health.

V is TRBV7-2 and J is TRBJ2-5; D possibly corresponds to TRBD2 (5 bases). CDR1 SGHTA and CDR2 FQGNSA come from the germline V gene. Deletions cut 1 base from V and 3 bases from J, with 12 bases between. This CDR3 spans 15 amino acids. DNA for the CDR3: TGTGCCAGCAGCTTAGTTGGGATTAGCGAAGAGACCCAGTACTTC. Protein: CASSLVGISEETQYF.

The CDR3 DNA reads TGTGCCAGCAGTGGGCTTCACGGTCAGCCCCAGCATTTT. Amino acid sequence: CASSGLHGQPQHF. The chain has TRBV2 and TRBJ1-5; D call uncertain. CDR3 length: 13 amino acids. V lost 4 bases, J lost 6 bases, and 10 bases lay in between. The V gene's germline CDR1 is SNHLY and CDR2 FYNNEI.

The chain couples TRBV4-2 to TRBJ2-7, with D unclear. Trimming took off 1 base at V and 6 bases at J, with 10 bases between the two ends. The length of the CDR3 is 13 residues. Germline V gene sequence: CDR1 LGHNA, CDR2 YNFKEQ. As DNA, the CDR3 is TGTGCCAGCAGCCAAGCCCCACGTGGCGAGCAGTACTTC. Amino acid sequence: CASSQAPRGEQYF.

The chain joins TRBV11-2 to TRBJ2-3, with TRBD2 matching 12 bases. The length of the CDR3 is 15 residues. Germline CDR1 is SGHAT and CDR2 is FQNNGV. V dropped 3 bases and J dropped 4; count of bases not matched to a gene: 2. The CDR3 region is CASSLTSGGADTQYF. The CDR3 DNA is TGTGCCAGCAGCTTGACTAGCGGGGGAGCAGATACGCAGTATTTT.

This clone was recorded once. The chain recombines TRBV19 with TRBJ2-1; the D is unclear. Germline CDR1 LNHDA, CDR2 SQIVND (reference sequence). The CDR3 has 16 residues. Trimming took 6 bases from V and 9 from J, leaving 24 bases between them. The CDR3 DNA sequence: TGTGCCAGTAGAACTACCGGTTTTAGGTTATCGGGTGAGCAGTTCTTC. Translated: CASRTTGFRLSGEQFF.

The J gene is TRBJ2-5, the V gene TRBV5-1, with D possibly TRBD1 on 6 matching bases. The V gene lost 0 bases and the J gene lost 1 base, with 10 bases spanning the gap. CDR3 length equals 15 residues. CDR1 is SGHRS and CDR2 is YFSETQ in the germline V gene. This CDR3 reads CASSLVNRAQETQYF. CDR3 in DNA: TGCGCCAGCAGCTTGGTCAACAGGGCCCAAGAGACCCAGTACTTC.

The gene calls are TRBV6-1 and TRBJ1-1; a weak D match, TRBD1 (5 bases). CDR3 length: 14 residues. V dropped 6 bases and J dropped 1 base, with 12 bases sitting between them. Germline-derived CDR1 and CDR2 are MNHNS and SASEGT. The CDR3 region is CASRGELANTEAFF. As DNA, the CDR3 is TGTGCCAGCAGGGGGGAGTTAGCGAACACTGAAGCTTTCTTT.

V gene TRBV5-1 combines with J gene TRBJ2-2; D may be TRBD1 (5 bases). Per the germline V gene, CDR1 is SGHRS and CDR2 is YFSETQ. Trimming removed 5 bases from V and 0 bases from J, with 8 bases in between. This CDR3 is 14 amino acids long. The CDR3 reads CASRRTSNTGELFF. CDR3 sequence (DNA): TGCGCCAGCAGACGGACATCGAACACCGGGGAGCTGTTTTTT.

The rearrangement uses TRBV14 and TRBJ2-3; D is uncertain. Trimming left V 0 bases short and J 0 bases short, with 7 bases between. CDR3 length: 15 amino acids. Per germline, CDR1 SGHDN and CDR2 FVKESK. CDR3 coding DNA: TGTGCCAGCAGCCAAGACAAGGTTAGCACAGATACGCAGTATTTT. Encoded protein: CASSQDKVSTDTQYF.

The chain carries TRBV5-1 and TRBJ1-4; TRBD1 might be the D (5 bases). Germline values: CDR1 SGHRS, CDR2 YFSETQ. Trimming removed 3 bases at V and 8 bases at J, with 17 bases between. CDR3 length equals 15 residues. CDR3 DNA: TGCGCCAGCAGCTCTATGGGGGACGCCGTCGAAAAACTGTTTTTT. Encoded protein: CASSSMGDAVEKLFF.

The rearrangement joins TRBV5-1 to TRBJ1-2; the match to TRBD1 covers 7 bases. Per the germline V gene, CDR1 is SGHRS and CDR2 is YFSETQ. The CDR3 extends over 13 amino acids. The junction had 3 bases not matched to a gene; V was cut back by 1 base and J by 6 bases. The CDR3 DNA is TGCGCCAGCAGCTTGCCTCAGGGGGATGGCTACACCTTC. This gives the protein CASSLPQGDGYTF.

CDR3 coding DNA: TGTGCCAGCAGCTTAGCGTTGACAGATAGCAATCAGCCCCAGCATTTT. As protein: CASSLALTDSNQPQHF. The chain couples TRBV7-2 to TRBJ1-5; TRBD1 is a possible D gene (5 bases). CDR1 is SGHTA, CDR2 FQGNSA, per germline. V lost 0 bases and J lost 0, with 9 bases in between. The CDR3 totals 16 residues.

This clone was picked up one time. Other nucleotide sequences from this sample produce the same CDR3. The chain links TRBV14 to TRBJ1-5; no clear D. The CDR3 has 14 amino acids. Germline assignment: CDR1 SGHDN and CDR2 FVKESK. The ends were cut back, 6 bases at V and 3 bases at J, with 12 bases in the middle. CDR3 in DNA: TGTGCCAGCAGTCAGTCAGGCCTCAATCAGCCCCAGCATTTT. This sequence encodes CASSQSGLNQPQHF.

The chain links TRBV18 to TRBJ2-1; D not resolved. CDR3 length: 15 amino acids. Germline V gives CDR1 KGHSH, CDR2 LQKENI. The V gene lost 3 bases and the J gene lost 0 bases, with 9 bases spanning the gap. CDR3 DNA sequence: TGTGCCAGCTCACCTCGACTTGACTCCTACAATGAGCAGTTCTTC. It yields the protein CASSPRLDSYNEQFF. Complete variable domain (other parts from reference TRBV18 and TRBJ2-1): NAGVMQNPRHLVRRRGQEARLRCSPMKGHSHVYWYRQLPEEGLKFMVYLQKENIIDESGMPKERFSAEFPKEGPSILRIQQVVRGDSAAYFCASSPRLDSYNEQFFGPGTRLTVL.

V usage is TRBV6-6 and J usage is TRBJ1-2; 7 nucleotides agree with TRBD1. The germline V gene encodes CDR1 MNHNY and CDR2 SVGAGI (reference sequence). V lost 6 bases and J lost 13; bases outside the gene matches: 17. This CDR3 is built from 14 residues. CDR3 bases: TGTGCCAGCAGAGAGGAGGGGGCGAGAAAGGGTTGCACCTTC. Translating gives CASREEGARKGCTF.

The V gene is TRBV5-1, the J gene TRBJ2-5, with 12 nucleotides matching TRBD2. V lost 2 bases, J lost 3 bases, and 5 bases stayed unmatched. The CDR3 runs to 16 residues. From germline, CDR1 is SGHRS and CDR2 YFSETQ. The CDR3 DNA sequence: TGCGCCAGCAGCTTCCTAGCGGGAGGGCCAGAAGAGACCCAGTACTTC. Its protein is CASSFLAGGPEETQYF.

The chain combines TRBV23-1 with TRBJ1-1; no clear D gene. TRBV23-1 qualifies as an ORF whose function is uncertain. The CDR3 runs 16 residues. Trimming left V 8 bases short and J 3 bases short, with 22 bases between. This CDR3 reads CASGNAVRERYTEAFF. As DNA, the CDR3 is TGCGCCAGCGGGAACGCGGTGAGGGAAAGGTACACTGAAGCTTTCTTT.

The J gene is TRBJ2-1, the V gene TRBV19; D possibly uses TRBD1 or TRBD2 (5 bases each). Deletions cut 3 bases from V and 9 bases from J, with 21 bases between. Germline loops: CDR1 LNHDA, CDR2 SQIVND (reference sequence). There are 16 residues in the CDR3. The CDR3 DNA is TGTGCCAGTAGTATTCCGAGGACCTACCGGGGCAGTGAGCAGTTCTTC. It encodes CASSIPRTYRGSEQFF.

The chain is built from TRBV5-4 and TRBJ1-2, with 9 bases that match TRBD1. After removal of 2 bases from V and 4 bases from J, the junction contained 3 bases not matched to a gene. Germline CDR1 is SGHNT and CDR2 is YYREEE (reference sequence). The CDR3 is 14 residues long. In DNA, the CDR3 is TGTGCCAGCAGCTTACAGGGGGCGGGCTATGGCTACACCTTC. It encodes CASSLQGAGYGYTF. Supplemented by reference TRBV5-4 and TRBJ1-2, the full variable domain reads ETGVTQSPTHLIKTRGQQVTLRCSSQSGHNTVSWYQQALGQGPQFIFQYYREEENGRGNFPPRFSGLQFPNYSSELNVNALELDDSALYLCASSLQGAGYGYTFGSGTRLTVV.

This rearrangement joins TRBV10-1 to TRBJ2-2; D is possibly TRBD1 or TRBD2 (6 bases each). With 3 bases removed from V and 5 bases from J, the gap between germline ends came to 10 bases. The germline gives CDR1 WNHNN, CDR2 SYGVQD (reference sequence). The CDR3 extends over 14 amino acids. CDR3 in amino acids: CASSEGGGTGELFF. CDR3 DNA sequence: TGCGCCAGCAGTGAAGGAGGGGGTACCGGGGAGCTGTTTTTT.

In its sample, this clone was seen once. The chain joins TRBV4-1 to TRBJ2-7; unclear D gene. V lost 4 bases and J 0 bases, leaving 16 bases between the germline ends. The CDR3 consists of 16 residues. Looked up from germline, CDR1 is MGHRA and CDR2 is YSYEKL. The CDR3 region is CASSPVRAWSSYEQYF. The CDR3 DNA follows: TGCGCCAGCAGCCCCGTACGGGCTTGGTCCTCCTACGAGCAGTACTTC.

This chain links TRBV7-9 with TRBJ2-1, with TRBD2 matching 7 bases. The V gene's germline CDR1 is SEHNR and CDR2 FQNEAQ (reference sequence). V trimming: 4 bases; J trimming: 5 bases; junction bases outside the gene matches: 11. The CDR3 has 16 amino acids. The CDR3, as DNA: TGTGCCAGCAGCTATCGGGGCGGGAGAAAAGACAATGAGCAGTTCTTC. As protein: CASSYRGGRKDNEQFF.

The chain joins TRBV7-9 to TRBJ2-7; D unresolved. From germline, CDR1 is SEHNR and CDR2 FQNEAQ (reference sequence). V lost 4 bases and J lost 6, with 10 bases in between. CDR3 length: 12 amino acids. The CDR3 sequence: CASSSLRGEQYF. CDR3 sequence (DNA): TGTGCCAGCAGCTCCCTAAGAGGCGAGCAGTACTTC.

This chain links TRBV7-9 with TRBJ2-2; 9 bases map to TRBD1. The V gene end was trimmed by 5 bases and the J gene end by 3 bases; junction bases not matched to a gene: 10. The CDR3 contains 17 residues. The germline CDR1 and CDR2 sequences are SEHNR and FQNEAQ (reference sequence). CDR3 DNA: TGTGCCAGCAGCCAAAAACAGGGGGCTGTTTACACCGGGGAGCTGTTTTTT. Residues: CASSQKQGAVYTGELFF.

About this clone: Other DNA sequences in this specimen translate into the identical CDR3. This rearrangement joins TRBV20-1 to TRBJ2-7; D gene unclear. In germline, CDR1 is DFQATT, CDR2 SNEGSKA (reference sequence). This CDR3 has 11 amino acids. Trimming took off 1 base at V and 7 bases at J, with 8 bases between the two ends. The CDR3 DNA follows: TGCAGTGCTAGAGTAGGCCGGGAGCAGTACTTC. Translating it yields CSARVGREQYF.

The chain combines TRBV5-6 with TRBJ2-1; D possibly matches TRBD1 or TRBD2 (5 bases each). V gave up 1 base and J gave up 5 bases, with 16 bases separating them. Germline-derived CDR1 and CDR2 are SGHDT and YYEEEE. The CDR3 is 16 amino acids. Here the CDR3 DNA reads TGTGCCAGCAGCTTGCGGGGTTGGGACCCCCACAATGAGCAGTTCTTC. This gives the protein CASSLRGWDPHNEQFF.

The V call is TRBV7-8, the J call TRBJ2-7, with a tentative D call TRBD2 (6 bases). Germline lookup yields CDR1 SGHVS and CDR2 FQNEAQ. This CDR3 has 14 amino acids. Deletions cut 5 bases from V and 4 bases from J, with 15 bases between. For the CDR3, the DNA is TGTGCCAGCAGCCAAACTAGCTCCCCATACGAGCAGTACTTC. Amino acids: CASSQTSSPYEQYF.

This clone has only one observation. In nucleotides, the CDR3 is TGTGCCATCAGTGAGTGGACGGATGTCGATGGCTACACCTTC. Residues: CAISEWTDVDGYTF. The rearrangement links TRBV10-3 to TRBJ1-2, with D unresolved. The germline V gene has CDR1 ENHRY and CDR2 SYGVKD. The CDR3 runs 14 residues. Between the trimmed V and J ends, which lost 1 base and 6 bases, there was a span of 12 bases.

As DNA, the CDR3 is TGTGCCAGCAGCCCCCGGCGGCTTAACACCGGGGAGCTGTTTTTT. Translating it yields CASSPRRLNTGELFF. This chain connects TRBV13 to TRBJ2-2; D not certain. CDR3 size: 15 residues. In germline, CDR1 is PRHDT, CDR2 FYEKMQ (reference sequence). Trimming removed 5 bases at V and 2 bases at J, with 12 bases between.

The CDR3 DNA follows: TGTGCCAGCAGCTCGACGACAGCCACCACCTACAATGAGCAGTTCTTC. Translation gives CASSSTTATTYNEQFF. This chain uses TRBV7-8 with TRBJ2-1; D possibly corresponds to TRBD1 (5 bases). The CDR3 covers 16 residues. Between the trimmed V and J ends, which lost 4 bases and 2 bases, there was a span of 15 bases. The germline V gene has CDR1 SGHVS and CDR2 FQNEAQ.